Listed here is a single T cell receptor (beta chain). This clone was seen more than once but under ten times. There is no known antigen for this receptor. Base-call qualities are not available, and no considerably larger clone is one nucleotide away. These data belong to a study of blood T cell repertoires in COVID-19 (dated by TCRdb to 2018 to 2021). About the study as a whole: Samples covering the acute and convalescent phases of COVID-19 were provided by collaborators in the United States, Italy and Spain. Deeply sampled blood TCRbeta repertoires from subjects exposed to, actively infected with, or recovered from COVID-19 were included in the dataset. The prospective study material was composed of cDNA or gDNA derived from T cells, B-cell-depleted T cells, or PBMCs. Where available, HLA class I and class II types were obtained from metadata supplied by the sample provider rather than from assay-based typing. The samples were drawn from two sources: the first 160 participants of the ongoing ImmuneRACE study, and 1,200 or so subjects contributed by 6 global collaborators. Sample metadata almost always included a de-identified subject ID, COVID-19 status, age in years and sex. The repertoires were released in a freely available public database intended as a resource for research on the immune response to SARS-CoV-2. Results the study describes overall, beyond this receptor: The quantity of clinical and demographic metadata differed by source and by participant and was supplied without curation.

The junction shows trimming of 1 base on V and 7 bases on J, plus 16 bases between the germline ends. The CDR3 spans 16 residues, from the cysteine through the phenylalanine. The DNA shown is the 48-base CDR3, in frame from base 1. Per the germline V gene, SNHLY is the CDR1 and FYNNEI is the CDR2. The immunoSEQ Assay, a bias-controlled multiplex PCR, was used to amplify TCRbeta CDR3 regions from genomic DNA. In the paper's pipeline: The number of nucleated cells in each sample was estimated by amplification of reference gene primers within the assay. To quantify the absolute abundance of each unique TCRbeta CDR3 rearrangement, sequence reads were collapsed and filtered. For each sample, productive Simpson clonality was calculated as the square root of Simpson's diversity index across productive rearrangements. TCRdb's version of the immuneACCESS table is confined to in-frame rearrangements and falls short of the full clone set. An unresolved V gene accounts for under half of the shortfall where checked; the remainder is of unknown origin. V and J calls and clone size follow that table, whereas D and trimming were derived from the DNA. This sample gives around 220,000 clones in total; about 88% of them show up just once. Around 2% of the sample lies in the top ten.

Samples from volunteer blood donors who had recovered from COVID-19 were contributed by a second Seattle source. The collaborating institutions used their own protocols to collect whole blood in K2EDTA tubes. For TCRbeta analysis, collaborator samples were shipped as frozen whole blood, as isolated PBMCs, or as DNA extracted from either sample type. The specimen sequenced was peripheral blood. The TCR was taken from a woman aged 40 to 55 who had recovered from COVID-19. The chain is assembled from TRBV2 and TRBJ1-4; matching of 5 bases hints at TRBD1 as the D gene. The sequence in DNA is TGTGCCAGCAGTGAAGAAAAAGGAATGGGGGGTGAAAAACTGTTTTTT. It encodes CASSEEKGMGGEKLFF.